This TCR beta chain was captured in a study of post-analysis software for immune sequencing data. Trimming took 3 bases from V and 4 from J; bases not matched to a gene: 2. This CDR3 has 14 residues. Per germline, CDR1 KGHSH and CDR2 LQKENI. Each TCR beta cDNA library carried unique molecular identifiers. MiXCR, run by TCRdb on the PCR reads, gives a single entry per CDR3 protein. This sample has roughly 400,000 distinct CDR3 sequences; over 30% occur once, and the top ten carry roughly 8.2%. This clonotype has more than one count but fewer than ten. What it binds is not known. The study's findings and limits: Patients had higher frequencies than controls of a few TRBV segments, including TRBV5-6, TRBV5-1 and TRBV20-1.

The source is a girl under 10 years old with multiple sclerosis. The chain combines TRBV18 with TRBJ2-5, with 10 positions matching TRBD1. What was sequenced was blood. The CDR3 DNA reads as TGTGCCAGCTCACCTGGGACAGGGGTAGAGACCCAGTACTTC. Translating it yields CASSPGTGVETQYF.